This TCR beta chain originates from a study of beta chain features in type 1 diabetes. Per the germline V gene, CDR1 is SGHRS and CDR2 is YFSETQ. Trimming left V 6 bases short and J 2 bases short, with 13 bases between. CDR3 length equals 14 residues. Only a few counts were recorded for this clone. The target antigen is unknown. As every portion of the isolated RNA was reverse transcribed, the sequencing read expressed TCRB transcripts. Sequencing was performed with immunoSEQ multiplex PCR; in TCRdb, only in-frame clones are kept and a portion is missing. This sample yields hundreds of thousands of clones, of which 13% are seen a single time; 0.022% belongs to the top ten. Findings and caveats of the study: cDNA-based reads could over-represent cells with high TCR expression. The study found moderately but significantly shorter TCRB CDR3s in all four CD4+ subsets of Type 1 diabetes patients.

Sequencing used naive CD4+ T cells from blood. The V and J genes are TRBV5-1 and TRBJ2-3; a possible D gene is TRBD1 (6 bases). The sequence derives from a man aged 18 to 29 with type 1 diabetes. For the CDR3, the DNA is TGCGCCAGCACCCCGGGACAAAACACAGATACGCAGTATTTT. It codes for CASTPGQNTDTQYF.